This TCR beta chain was observed in a study of cytomegalovirus exposure and HLA in healthy donors. In the PCR, 60 Vbeta and 13 Jbeta primers were used. Sequencing was performed with immunoSEQ multiplex PCR; in TCRdb, only in-frame clones are kept and a portion is missing. Here the sample spans approximately 110,000 clones, roughly 80% being singletons. V lost 3 bases to trimming and J lost 4 bases; unmatched junction nucleotides: 5. From germline, CDR1 is SEHNR and CDR2 FQNEAQ (reference sequence). This CDR3 spans 15 amino acids. This TCR derives from a man younger than 40 in good health and CMV-seropositive. What was sequenced was PBMCs. The V gene is TRBV7-9, the J gene TRBJ1-4; 7 bases agree with TRBD1. CDR3 region: CASSLGDRHNEKLFF. The CDR3 DNA follows: TGTGCCAGCAGCTTGGGGGACAGACATAATGAAAAACTGTTTTTT.